This is a list of T cell receptor beta chains from one sample in a study of cytomegalovirus exposure and HLA in healthy donors. Sequencing used immunoSEQ multiplex PCR; TCRdb keeps in-frame clones, though not all of them. The repertoire has 180,000 or so clones, more than 75% of them found once; the top ten carry 1.5%. Sequencing was done on a sample of PBMCs. The source of these receptors is a man in his forties in good health and CMV-seronegative. Each CDR3 is given with its conserved first and last residue. D genes are given only for firm matches. Clone size, where shown, is once, few, many, or a class for clones that have expanded.

D gene	V gene	J gene	clone size	CDR3 DNA	CDR3 protein
TRBD1	TRBV7-9	TRBJ2-3	few	TGTGCCAGCAGCCCAAGGGACAGCTACCAAGATACGCAGTATTTT	CASSPRDSYQDTQYF
NA	TRBV11-2	TRBJ2-5	NA	TGTGCCAGCAGCTACCAGGCTACGGGAAAAGAGACCCAGTACTTC	CASSYQATGKETQYF
TRBD1	TRBV11-3	TRBJ1-5	NA	TGTGCCAGCAGTCAAGGACAGGGCCCCAATCAGCCCCAGCATTTT	CASSQGQGPNQPQHF
TRBD1	TRBV2	TRBJ2-7	NA	TGTGCCAGCAGTGAAGCCCAGGGGGCAAACTACGAGCAGTACTTC	CASSEAQGANYEQYF
NA	TRBV7-9	TRBJ1-2	NA	TGTGCCAGCAGCTTAAGAACGGGAGGAGGCTACACCTTC	CASSLRTGGGYTF
TRBD1	TRBV20-1	TRBJ1-1	NA	TGCAGTGGGGACAGCTACACTGAAGCTTTCTTT	CSGDSYTEAFF
NA	TRBV7-9	TRBJ1-1	NA	TGTGCCAGCAGCTTAGCAGCACAGGGTGAAGCTTTCTTT	CASSLAAQGEAFF
TRBD1	TRBV4-2	TRBJ2-4	NA	TGTGCCAGCAGCCAAGATCCAGGGGGCCACTTAGCCAAAAACATTCAGTACTTC	CASSQDPGGHLAKNIQYF
NA	TRBV15	TRBJ2-7	NA	TGTGCCACCAGCAGCCAAGGGCGGGGAACCTCCTACGAGCAGTACTTC	CATSSQGRGTSYEQYF
TRBD2	TRBV27	TRBJ2-3	NA	TGTGCCAGCAGTTTACGGACTAGCGGGGATACGCAGTATTTT	CASSLRTSGDTQYF
NA	TRBV7-9	TRBJ1-2	NA	TGTGCCAGCAGATCAGGGAACTATGGCTACACCTTC	CASRSGNYGYTF
NA	TRBV4-2	TRBJ1-6	NA	TGTGCCAGCAGCCAAGATAAATCAGGGAATTCACCCCTCCACTTT	CASSQDKSGNSPLHF
TRBD2	TRBV6-5	TRBJ2-1	NA	TGTGCCAGCAGTCGGAGCGGGACGAACTACAATGAGCAGTTCTTC	CASSRSGTNYNEQFF
TRBD2	TRBV9	TRBJ2-3	NA	TGTGCCAGCAGCTCCCTGGGGGGGGTTACAGATACGCAGTATTTT	CASSSLGGVTDTQYF
NA	TRBV7-8	TRBJ2-3	NA	TGTGCCAGCAGCGGACTGACGGGAGTAAGCACAGATACGCAGTATTTT	CASSGLTGVSTDTQYF
TRBD2	TRBV28	TRBJ2-3	NA	TGTGCCAGCAGTTTTACAGCGGGAGGGATCACAGATACGCAGTATTTT	CASSFTAGGITDTQYF
NA	TRBV28	TRBJ1-5	NA	TGTGCCATACGAAGTCGGGGTTATTATAGCAATCAGCCCCAGCATTTT	CAIRSRGYYSNQPQHF
NA	TRBV7-3	TRBJ2-1	NA	TGTGCCAGCAGCTTAACTAGCGGCCCCTACAATGAGCAGTTCTTC	CASSLTSGPYNEQFF
TRBD2	TRBV7-9	TRBJ2-2	NA	TGTGCCAGCAGCAGGGCGGGAGATCCTTCCGGGGAGCTGTTTTTT	CASSRAGDPSGELFF
TRBD2	TRBV5-1	TRBJ2-7	NA	TGCGCCAGCAGCTTGGTAGCGGGAGTTCAAGAGCAGTACTTC	CASSLVAGVQEQYF
TRBD1	TRBV28	TRBJ1-1	NA	TGTGCCAGCCTTTATTGGGTCGGGGACAGCAAGAACACTGAAGCTTTCTTT	CASLYWVGDSKNTEAFF
NA	TRBV18	TRBJ1-2	NA	TGTGCCAGCTCACGAGATCCTAACTATGGCTACACCTTC	CASSRDPNYGYTF
NA	TRBV7-2	TRBJ1-1	NA	TGTGCCAGCAGCTTAGGGCCATCGATGAACACTGAAGCTTTCTTT	CASSLGPSMNTEAFF